These 11 T cell receptor beta chains originate from one sample sequenced in a study of graft-versus-host responses after intestinal transplantation. Libraries were prepared by immunoSEQ multiplex PCR; TCRdb keeps only in-frame clonotypes and omits some of them. Altogether 20,000 to 25,000 clones are present, around 47% being singletons, with the ten largest covering over 1.1%. Plating combined around 200,000 CFSE-labeled responder cells with around 200,000 irradiated, violet-dye-labeled stimulator cells. The starting material was alloreactive CD8+ T cells from a mixed lymphocyte reaction culture, obtained before transplantation. The subset was: CFSE-low proliferating T cells sorted from roughly 6-day pre-transplant mixed lymphocyte reaction (GvH or HvG direction). Receptors were obtained from a human patient who was an organ donor for intestinal transplantation.

This chain joins TRBV6-5 and TRBJ2-7, with a possible D match to TRBD2 (6 bases). The CDR3 is made up of 15 amino acids. The V end was cut by 2 bases, the J end by 4 bases, with 15 bases between. Germline CDR1 reads MNHEY; CDR2 reads SVGAGI. CDR3 sequence reads: CASSYPGLTQYEQYF. In nucleotides, the CDR3 is TGTGCCAGCAGTTACCCGGGACTCACCCAGTACGAGCAGTACTTC.

This chain joins TRBV13 and TRBJ2-1, with D tentatively TRBD2 (6 bases). V gave up 5 bases and J gave up 10 bases, with 15 bases separating them. The CDR3 has 13 amino acids. Germline assignment: CDR1 PRHDT and CDR2 FYEKMQ (reference sequence). The CDR3 DNA is TGTGCCAGCAGCCGAGTGGGAGGAGGGGAGCAGTTCTTC. This encodes CASSRVGGGEQFF.

This clone came up a few times. The chain carries TRBV11-2 and TRBJ1-5, with 7 bases aligning to TRBD1. Germline trimming cut 0 bases from V and 7 bases from J; bases unmatched to any gene: 6. This CDR3 spans 15 amino acids. Germline V gene lookup returns CDR1 SGHAT and CDR2 FQNNGV. The DNA of the CDR3 is TGTGCCAGCAGCTTAGACGGACAGGCGCGCCAGCCCCAGCATTTT. The encoded protein is CASSLDGQARQPQHF. Looking up the rest from reference TRBV11-2 and TRBJ1-5 gives the full variable domain: EAGVAQSPRYKIIEKRQSVAFWCNPISGHATLYWYQQILGQGPKLLIQFQNNGVVDDSQLPKDRFSAERLKGVDSTLKIQPAKLEDSAVYLCASSLDGQARQPQHFGDGTRLSIL.

This clone has only a few counts. CDR3 sequence reads: CASSLVRQVNQPQHF. The CDR3 nucleotides read TGCGCCAGCAGCTTGGTAAGACAGGTCAATCAGCCCCAGCATTTT. The V gene is TRBV5-1, the J gene TRBJ1-5, with a tentative D call TRBD1 (6 bases). CDR3 size: 15 residues. V was shortened by 0 bases and J by 3 bases, with 10 bases between the two germline ends. The germline V gene encodes CDR1 SGHRS and CDR2 YFSETQ.

This clone was detected only a few times. The chain couples TRBV29-1 to TRBJ2-7; D uncertain. Trimming took 5 bases from V and 1 from J, leaving 9 bases between them. There are 12 residues in the CDR3. Per the germline V gene, CDR1 is SQVTM and CDR2 is ANQGSEA. CDR3 DNA: TGCAGCGTTCAACAGTCGTCCTACGAGCAGTACTTC. It translates to CSVQQSSYEQYF.

This clone was picked up one time. The chain links TRBV7-9 to TRBJ1-3; 8 bases line up with TRBD1. CDR3 size: 15 residues. CDR1 SEHNR and CDR2 FQNEAQ come from the germline V gene (reference sequence). V lost 5 bases to trimming and J lost 0 bases; unmatched junction nucleotides: 3. The CDR3 DNA follows: TGTGCCAGCAGCCCAGACAGGGGCTCTGGAAACACCATATATTTT. The encoded protein is CASSPDRGSGNTIYF. Full variable domain (remainder filled in from reference TRBV7-9 and TRBJ1-3): DTGVSQNPRHKITKRGQNVTFRCDPISEHNRLYWYRQTLGQGPEFLTYFQNEAQLEKSRLLSDRFSAERPKGSFSTLEIQRTEQGDSAMYLCASSPDRGSGNTIYFGEGSWLTVV.

The sample holds a few counts of this clone. V and J are TRBV7-2 and TRBJ2-7; 8 nucleotides line up with TRBD1. Unmatched junction bases numbered 13, after V lost 5 bases and J lost 7 bases. Germline V lookup: CDR1 SGHTA, CDR2 FQGNSA. The CDR3 totals 15 residues. The CDR3 nucleotides read TGTGCCAGCAGCCCCGGGACAGGTCCCCTAGTTGAGCAGTACTTC. It codes for CASSPGTGPLVEQYF.

This clone has only a few counts. The chain is built from TRBV5-6 and TRBJ2-7; 11 nucleotides align to TRBD2. The length of the CDR3 is 15 residues. V dropped 2 bases and J dropped 6; count of bases not matched to a gene: 7. CDR1 and CDR2 (germline): SGHDT, YYEEEE. The CDR3 loop reads CASSFGLAGGSEQYF. In nucleotides, the CDR3 is TGTGCCAGCAGCTTCGGTCTAGCGGGAGGATCCGAGCAGTACTTC.

This clone was detected only a few times. The chain combines TRBV2 with TRBJ2-7, with no clear D. Deletions cut 2 bases from V and 4 bases from J, with 0 bases between. The CDR3 sequence is 10 residues long. Germline assignment: CDR1 SNHLY and CDR2 FYNNEI. CDR3 bases: TGTGCCAGCAGTGAATACGAGCAGTACTTC. Protein sequence: CASSEYEQYF.

The rearrangement joins TRBV5-1 to TRBJ2-1; 11 bases are a match to TRBD2. The V gene's germline CDR1 is SGHRS and CDR2 YFSETQ. Unmatched junction bases numbered 9, after V lost 2 bases and J lost 8 bases. CDR3 length: 16 residues. CDR3 residues: CASSLVAGGSVYEQFF. The CDR3, as DNA: TGCGCCAGCAGCTTAGTAGCGGGAGGGTCCGTGTATGAGCAGTTCTTC.

This clone was found once. The chain links TRBV7-9 to TRBJ2-5; TRBD1 matches at 9 bases. The J segment lost 1 base and the V segment lost 5 bases, leaving 5 bases of the junction unmatched. CDR3 length equals 15 residues. CDR1 is SEHNR, CDR2 FQNEAQ, per germline (reference sequence). This chain's CDR3 is CASSPRDRVQETQYF. Here the CDR3 DNA reads TGTGCCAGCAGCCCCAGGGACAGGGTCCAAGAGACCCAGTACTTC.